Here is one T cell receptor beta chain with its context. Its specificity is not known. This sample stems from a study of Tregs in tolerant kidney transplant recipients. V was cut by 2 bases and J by 6 bases, with 11 bases left in between. The germline gives CDR1 WNHNN, CDR2 SYGVQD (reference sequence). CDR3 length: 14 residues. Assay used: immunoSEQ multiplex PCR; TCRdb lists only in-frame clones, some missing. This sample has approximately 75,000 clones, with about 91% found just once. Study conclusions and caveats: Findings come from small patient numbers and require larger validation. Biological reproducibility was not directly addressed, but technical replication error appeared minimal.

Thawed PBMCs were rested overnight at 37°C with about 220 IU/ml IL-2 before regulatory T cell sorting. This chain uses TRBV10-1 with TRBJ2-1; D is uncertain. Sample: Tregs from blood, taken before the transplant. The sequence was collected from a human donor who received a combined kidney and bone marrow transplant. CDR3 DNA sequence: TGCGCCAGCAGTGAGGGCTCTTTAAGCAATGAGCAGTTCTTC. It translates to CASSEGSLSNEQFF.